This T cell receptor (beta chain) was sequenced for a study of human CD8 memory T cell subsets. Libraries targeted TCR beta using 5' RACE with UMIs. From the 5' RACE reads, TCRdb called clonotypes with MiXCR, one entry per CDR3 protein. The sample consists of fewer than 8,500 distinct CDR3 sequences, 3.9% of them appearing once. This CDR3 spans 16 amino acids. V lost 0 bases to trimming and J lost 2 bases, with 11 bases between them. Germline CDR1 KGHSH, CDR2 LQKENI. There are many counts of this clonotype. The rearrangement uses TRBV18 and TRBJ1-5; no definite D call. The sample taken for sequencing was CD8+ T cells from PBMCs. This TCR derives from a human donor in good health. The CDR3, as DNA: TGTGCCAGCTCACCACCGGACGGTTTGGGCAATCAGCCCCAGCATTTT. This gives the protein CASSPPDGLGNQPQHF.